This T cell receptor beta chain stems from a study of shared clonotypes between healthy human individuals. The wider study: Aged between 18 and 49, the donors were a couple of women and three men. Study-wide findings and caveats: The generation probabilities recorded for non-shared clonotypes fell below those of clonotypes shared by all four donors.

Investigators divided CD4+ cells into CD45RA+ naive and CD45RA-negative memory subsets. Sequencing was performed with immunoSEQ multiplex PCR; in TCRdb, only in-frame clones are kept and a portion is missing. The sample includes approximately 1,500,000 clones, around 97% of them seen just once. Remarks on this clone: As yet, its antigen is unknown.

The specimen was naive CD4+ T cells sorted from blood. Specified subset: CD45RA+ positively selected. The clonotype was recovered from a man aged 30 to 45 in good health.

CDR3 DNA: TGTGCCTGGAGTGATAAGCAGGGGTTAAGTGAAGCTTTCTTT. Its protein product is CAWSDKQGLSEAFF. V gene TRBV30 combines with J gene TRBJ1-1, with D possibly matching TRBD1 (6 bases). The CDR3 has 14 amino acids. V was shortened by 1 base and J by 7 bases, with 16 bases between the two germline ends. Per germline, CDR1 GTSNPN and CDR2 SVGIG (reference sequence). The variable domain in full, completed from reference TRBV30 and TRBJ1-1, reads SQTIHQWPATLVQPVGSPLSLECTVEGTSNPNLYWYRQAAGRGLQLLFYSVGIGQISSEVPQNLSASRPQDRQFILSSKKLLLSDSGFYLCAWSDKQGLSEAFFGQGTRLTVV.